This T cell receptor beta chain was retrieved from a study of immune cell composition in non-small cell lung cancer. This clone was detected only a few times. The assay was immunoSEQ multiplex PCR, and TCRdb's table has in-frame clones only and misses some. The sample includes thousands of clones, 78% of them seen just once. The CDR3 covers 16 residues. With 3 bases clipped from V and 0 bases from J, the junction kept 7 bases outside the gene matches. Per the germline V gene, CDR1 is SGHDN and CDR2 is FVKESK. Sample: lung tumor tissue. This TCR was recovered from a human donor with non-small cell lung cancer. This chain uses TRBV14 with TRBJ2-7; 8 bases map to TRBD1. DNA of the CDR3: TGTGCCAGCAGCCAGGGCAGGGGGCCCTTCTCCTACGAGCAGTACTTC. This codes for CASSQGRGPFSYEQYF.